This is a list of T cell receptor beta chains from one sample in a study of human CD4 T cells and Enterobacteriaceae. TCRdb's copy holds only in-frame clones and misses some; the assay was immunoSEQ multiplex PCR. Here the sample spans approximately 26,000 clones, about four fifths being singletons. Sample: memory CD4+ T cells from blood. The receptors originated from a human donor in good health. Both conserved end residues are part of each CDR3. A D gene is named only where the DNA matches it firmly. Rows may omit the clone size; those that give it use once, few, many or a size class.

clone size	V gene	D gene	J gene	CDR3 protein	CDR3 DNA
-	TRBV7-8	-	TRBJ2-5	CASSLALRVVSNEYF	TGTGCCAGCAGCTTAGCTTTAAGAGTTGTCTCGAATGAGTACTTC
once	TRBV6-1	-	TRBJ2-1	CASSETLNEQFF	TGTGCCAGCAGTGAGACTCTCAATGAGCAGTTCTTC
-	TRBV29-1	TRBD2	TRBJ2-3	CSVYRLGTSGGFLVDTQYF	TGCAGCGTTTATAGACTCGGGACTAGCGGGGGATTTCTAGTAGATACGCAGTATTTT
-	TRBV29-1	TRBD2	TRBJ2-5	CSVTSGGPQETQYF	TGCAGCGTAACTAGCGGGGGACCCCAAGAGACCCAGTACTTC
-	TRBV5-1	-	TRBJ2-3	CASSLGLSTDTQYF	TGCGCCAGCAGCTTGGGTCTTAGCACAGATACGCAGTATTTT
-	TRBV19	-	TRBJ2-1	CATAGRALGEQFF	TGTGCCACCGCGGGGCGGGCCCTCGGTGAGCAGTTCTTC
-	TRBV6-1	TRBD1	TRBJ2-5	CASRTGGEWETQYF	TGTGCCAGCAGGACAGGGGGCGAGTGGGAGACCCAGTACTTC
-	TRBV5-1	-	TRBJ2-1	CASSLVALVGTTREQFF	TGCGCCAGCAGCTTGGTGGCGCTCGTGGGGACCACCCGGGAGCAGTTCTTC
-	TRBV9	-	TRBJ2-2	CASSWGPPNTGELFF	TGTGCCAGCAGCTGGGGACCTCCGAACACCGGGGAGCTGTTTTTT
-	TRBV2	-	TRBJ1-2	CAMRGTLLDGYTF	TGTGCCATGCGGGGGACCCTCTTAGATGGCTACACCTTC
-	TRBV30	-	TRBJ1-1	CAWRVWTPNTEAFF	TGTGCCTGGAGAGTTTGGACGCCCAACACTGAAGCTTTCTTT
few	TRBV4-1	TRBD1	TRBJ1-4	CASSQDGTGGEKLFF	TGCGCCAGCAGCCAAGATGGGACAGGGGGTGAAAAACTGTTTTTT
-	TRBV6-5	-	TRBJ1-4	CASWEQGGHNEKLFF	TGTGCCAGCTGGGAGCAGGGTGGGCATAATGAAAAACTGTTTTTT
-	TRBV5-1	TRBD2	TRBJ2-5	CASTPGLELTETQYF	TGCGCCAGCACCCCGGGACTAGAATTAACGGAGACCCAGTACTTC
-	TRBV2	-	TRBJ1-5	CASSEGTVSNQPQHF	TGTGCCAGCAGTGAAGGGACGGTTAGCAATCAGCCCCAGCATTTT
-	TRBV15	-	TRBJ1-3	CATSNLQPDSGNTIYF	TGTGCCACCTCTAATTTACAGCCGGACTCTGGAAACACCATATATTTT
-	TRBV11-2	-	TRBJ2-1	CASSLDQRREQFF	TGTGCCAGCAGCTTAGATCAACGGCGGGAGCAGTTCTTC
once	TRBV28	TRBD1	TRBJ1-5	CASSLGPTGAHYQPQHF	TGTGCCAGCAGTTTGGGCCCCACAGGGGCCCACTATCAGCCCCAGCATTTT
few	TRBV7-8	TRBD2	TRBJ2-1	CASSLRLAGDNEQFF	TGTGCCAGCAGCCTCCGACTAGCGGGGGACAATGAGCAGTTCTTC
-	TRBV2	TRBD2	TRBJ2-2	CASRHSASGVAGELFF	TGTGCCAGCCGCCATTCGGCAAGCGGGGTTGCGGGGGAGCTGTTTTTT
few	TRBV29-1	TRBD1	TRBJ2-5	CSTRQGQETQYF	TGCAGCACCCGACAGGGACAAGAGACCCAGTACTTC
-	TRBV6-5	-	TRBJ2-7	CASSTNYEQYF	TGTGCCAGCAGCACGAACTACGAGCAGTACTTC
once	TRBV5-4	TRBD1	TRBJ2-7	CASSLDRGAYEQYF	TGTGCCAGCAGCTTGGACAGGGGGGCCTACGAGCAGTACTTC